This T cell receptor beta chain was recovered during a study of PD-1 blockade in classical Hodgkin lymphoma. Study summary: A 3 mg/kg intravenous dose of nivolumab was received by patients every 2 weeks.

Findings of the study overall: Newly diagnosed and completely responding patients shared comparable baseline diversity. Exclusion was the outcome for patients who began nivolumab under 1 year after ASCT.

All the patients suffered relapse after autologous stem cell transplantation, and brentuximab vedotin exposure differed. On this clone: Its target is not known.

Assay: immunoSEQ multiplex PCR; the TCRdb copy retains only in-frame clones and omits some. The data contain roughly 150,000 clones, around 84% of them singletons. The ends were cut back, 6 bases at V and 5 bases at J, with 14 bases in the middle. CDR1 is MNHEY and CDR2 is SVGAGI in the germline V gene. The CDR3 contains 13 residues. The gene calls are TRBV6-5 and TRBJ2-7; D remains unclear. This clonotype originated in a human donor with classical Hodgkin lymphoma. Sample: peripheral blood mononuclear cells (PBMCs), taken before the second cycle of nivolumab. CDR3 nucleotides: TGTGCCAGCAGGTCGCTGGGGTATAACGAGCAGTACTTC. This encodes CASRSLGYNEQYF.